This is a list of T cell receptor beta chains from one sample in a study of tumor and adjacent non-tumor tissue in lung cancer. In TCRdb, the multiplex PCR reads were re-called with MiXCR into one record per CDR3 protein. The sample carries some 97,000 distinct CDR3 sequences, around three fifths recorded once. Sequencing was performed on distant non-tumor lung tissue. These receptors all stem from a man younger than 40 with non-small cell lung cancer. Each CDR3 is given without its conserved first and last residue. The order of the fields is V gene, clone size, J gene, CDR3 protein. The listing skips clone size in some rows; elsewhere it reads once, few, many or a size class.

V: TRBV6-6; size: .; J: TRBJ2-7; CDR3: ASSYDCLISYEQY
V: TRBV6-5; size: .; J: TRBJ1-2; CDR3: ASSYSVGGHYGYI
V: TRBV10-3; size: many; J: TRBJ2-7; CDR3: AISVGTEQY
V: TRBV6-1; size: .; J: TRBJ1-1; CDR3: TSKAPPWHGVTNTEAF
V: TRBV20-1; size: .; J: TRBJ1-3; CDR3: SATRTGSSGNTMY
V: TRBV20-1; size: .; J: TRBJ2-1; CDR3: SARTGAGGSYNEQF
V: TRBV4-1; size: .; J: TRBJ2-7; CDR3: ASSPKRDIHYELY
V: TRBV20-1; size: many; J: TRBJ2-7; CDR3: SAMGQGGYEQY
V: TRBV20-1; size: .; J: TRBJ1-1; CDR3: SAKQGGAEAF
V: TRBV5-1; size: few; J: TRBJ1-1; CDR3: ASSEDRGGVMNTEAF
V: TRBV6-5; size: once; J: TRBJ1-1; CDR3: DSSPDSYTEAF